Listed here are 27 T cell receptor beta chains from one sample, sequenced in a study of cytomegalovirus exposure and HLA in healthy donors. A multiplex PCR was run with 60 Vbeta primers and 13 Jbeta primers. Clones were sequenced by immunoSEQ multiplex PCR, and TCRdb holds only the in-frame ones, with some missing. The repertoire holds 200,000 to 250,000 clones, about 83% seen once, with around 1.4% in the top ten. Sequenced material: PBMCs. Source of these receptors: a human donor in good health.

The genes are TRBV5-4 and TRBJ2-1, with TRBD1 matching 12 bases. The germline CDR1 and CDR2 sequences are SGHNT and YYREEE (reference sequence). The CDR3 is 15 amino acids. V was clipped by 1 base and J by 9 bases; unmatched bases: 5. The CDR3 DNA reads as TGTGCCAGCAGCTTGTCGGGACAGGGGGCAAGTGAGCAGTTCTTC. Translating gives CASSLSGQGASEQFF.

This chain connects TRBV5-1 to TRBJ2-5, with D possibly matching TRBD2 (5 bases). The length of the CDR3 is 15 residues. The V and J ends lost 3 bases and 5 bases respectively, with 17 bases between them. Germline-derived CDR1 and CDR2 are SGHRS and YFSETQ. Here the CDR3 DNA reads TGCGCCAGCAGCTCCGGGAAGGGTCCCGGGGAGACCCAGTACTTC. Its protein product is CASSSGKGPGETQYF.

The CDR3 coding sequence is TGTGCCAGCAGGGGGACAGTAAACAATCAGCCCCAGCATTTT. Protein sequence: CASRGTVNNQPQHF. The chain has TRBV6-1 and TRBJ1-5, with TRBD1 identical over 7 bases. Germline assignment: CDR1 MNHNS and CDR2 SASEGT. The CDR3 has 14 residues. V lost 6 bases, J lost 3 bases, and 5 bases stayed unmatched.

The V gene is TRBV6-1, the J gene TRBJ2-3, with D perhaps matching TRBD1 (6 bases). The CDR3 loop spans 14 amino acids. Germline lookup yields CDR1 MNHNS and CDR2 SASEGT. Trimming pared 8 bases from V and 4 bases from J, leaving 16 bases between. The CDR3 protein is CASLQGYSADTQYF. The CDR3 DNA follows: TGTGCCAGCCTACAGGGCTACTCCGCAGATACGCAGTATTTT.

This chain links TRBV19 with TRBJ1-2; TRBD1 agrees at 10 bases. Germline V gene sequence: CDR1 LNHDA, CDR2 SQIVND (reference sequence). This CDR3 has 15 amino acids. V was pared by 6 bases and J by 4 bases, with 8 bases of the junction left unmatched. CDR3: CASSKDRGLFYGYTF. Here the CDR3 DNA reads TGTGCCAGTAGCAAAGACAGGGGGCTATTCTATGGCTACACCTTC.

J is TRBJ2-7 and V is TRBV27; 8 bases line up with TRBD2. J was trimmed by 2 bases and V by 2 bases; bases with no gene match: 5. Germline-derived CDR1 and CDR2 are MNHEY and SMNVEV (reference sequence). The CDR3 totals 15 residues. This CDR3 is CASSLSGRKPYEQYF. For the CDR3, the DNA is TGTGCCAGCAGTTTAAGCGGGAGAAAGCCCTACGAGCAGTACTTC.

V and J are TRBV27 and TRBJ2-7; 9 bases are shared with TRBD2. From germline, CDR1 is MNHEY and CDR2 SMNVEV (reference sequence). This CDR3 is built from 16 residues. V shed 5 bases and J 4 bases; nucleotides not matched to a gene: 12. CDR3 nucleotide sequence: TGTGCCAGCAGTCCATACGGGGAGCGGGAGGAATACGAGCAGTACTTC. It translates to CASSPYGEREEYEQYF.

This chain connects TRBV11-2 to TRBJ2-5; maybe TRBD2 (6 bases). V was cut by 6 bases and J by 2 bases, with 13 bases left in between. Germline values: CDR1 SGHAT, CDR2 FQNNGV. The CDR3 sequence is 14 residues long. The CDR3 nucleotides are TGTGCCAGCAGGAAAGGAGGGGAACAAGAGACCCAGTACTTC. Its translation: CASRKGGEQETQYF.

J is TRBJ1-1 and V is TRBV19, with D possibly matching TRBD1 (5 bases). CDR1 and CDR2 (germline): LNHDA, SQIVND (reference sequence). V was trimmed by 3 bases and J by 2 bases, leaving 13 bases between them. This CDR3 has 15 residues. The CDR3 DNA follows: TGTGCCAGTAGTATTTTCGGACACCGAAACACTGAAGCTTTCTTT. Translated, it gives CASSIFGHRNTEAFF.

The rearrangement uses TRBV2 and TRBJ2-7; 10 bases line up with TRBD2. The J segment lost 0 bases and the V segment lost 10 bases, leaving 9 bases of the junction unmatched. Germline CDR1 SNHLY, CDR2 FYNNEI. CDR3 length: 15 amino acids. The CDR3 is CATGSSSGSSYEQYF. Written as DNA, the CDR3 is TGTGCCACCGGATCCTCTAGCGGGAGCTCCTACGAGCAGTACTTC.

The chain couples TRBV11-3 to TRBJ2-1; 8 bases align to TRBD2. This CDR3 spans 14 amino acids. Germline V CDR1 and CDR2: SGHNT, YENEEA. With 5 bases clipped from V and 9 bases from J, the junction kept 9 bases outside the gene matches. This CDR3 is CASSPRTSHGEQFF. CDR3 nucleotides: TGTGCCAGCAGCCCTCGGACTAGCCATGGTGAGCAGTTCTTC.

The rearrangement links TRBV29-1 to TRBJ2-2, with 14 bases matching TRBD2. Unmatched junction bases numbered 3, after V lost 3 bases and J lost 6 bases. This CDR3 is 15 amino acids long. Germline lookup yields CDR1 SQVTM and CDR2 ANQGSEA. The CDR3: CSVEGLAGAAGELFF. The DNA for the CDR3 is TGCAGCGTTGAGGGACTAGCGGGAGCGGCCGGGGAGCTGTTTTTT.

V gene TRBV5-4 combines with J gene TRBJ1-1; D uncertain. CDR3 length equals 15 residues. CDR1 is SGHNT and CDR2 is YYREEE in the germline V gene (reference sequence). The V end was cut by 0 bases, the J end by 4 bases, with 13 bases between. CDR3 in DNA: TGTGCCAGCAGCTTGGACCCGGGAGCTAGCACTGAAGCTTTCTTT. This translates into CASSLDPGASTEAFF.

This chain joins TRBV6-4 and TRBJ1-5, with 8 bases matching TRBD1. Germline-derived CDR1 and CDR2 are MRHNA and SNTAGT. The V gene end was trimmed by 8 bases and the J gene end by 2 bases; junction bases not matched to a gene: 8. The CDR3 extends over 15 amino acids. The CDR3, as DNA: TGTGCCAGCGGATACAGGGGGGAAGGCAATCAGCCCCAGCATTTT. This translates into CASGYRGEGNQPQHF.

DNA of the CDR3: TGCGCCAGCAGCCAATGGCTAGCGTACAATGAGCAGTTCTTC. This gives the protein CASSQWLAYNEQFF. J is TRBJ2-1 and V is TRBV4-1; possibly TRBD2 for D (6 bases). Trimming removed 2 bases from V and 4 bases from J, with 9 bases in between. The CDR3 runs to 14 residues. In germline, CDR1 is MGHRA, CDR2 YSYEKL.

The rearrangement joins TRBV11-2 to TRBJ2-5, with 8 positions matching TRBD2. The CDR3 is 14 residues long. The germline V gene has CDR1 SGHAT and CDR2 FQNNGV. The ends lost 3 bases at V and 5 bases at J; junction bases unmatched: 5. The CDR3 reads CASSFSGGQETQYF. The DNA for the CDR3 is TGTGCCAGCAGCTTCTCGGGAGGGCAGGAGACCCAGTACTTC.

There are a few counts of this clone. The CDR3 reads CASSEPRPGQVSQPQHF. The CDR3 bases are TGCGCCAGCAGTGAGCCTAGACCGGGACAGGTTAGCCAGCCCCAGCATTTT. The rearrangement joins TRBV10-2 to TRBJ1-5; 8 bases map to TRBD1. This CDR3 has 17 amino acids. The V segment lost 2 bases and the J segment 7 bases; nucleotides outside the gene matches: 13. Germline V CDR1 and CDR2: WSHSY, SAAADI.

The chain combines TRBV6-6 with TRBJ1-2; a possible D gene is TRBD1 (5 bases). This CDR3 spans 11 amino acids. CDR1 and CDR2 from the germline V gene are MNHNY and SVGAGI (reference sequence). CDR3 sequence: CACKGDYGYTF. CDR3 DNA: TGTGCTTGCAAAGGGGACTATGGCTACACCTTC.

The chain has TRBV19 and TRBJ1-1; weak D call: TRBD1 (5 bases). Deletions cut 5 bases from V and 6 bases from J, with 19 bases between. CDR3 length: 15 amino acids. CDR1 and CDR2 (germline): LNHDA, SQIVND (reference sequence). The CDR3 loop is CASSRGVGPAAEAFF. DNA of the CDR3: TGTGCCAGTAGTCGGGGGGTCGGTCCCGCGGCTGAAGCTTTCTTT.

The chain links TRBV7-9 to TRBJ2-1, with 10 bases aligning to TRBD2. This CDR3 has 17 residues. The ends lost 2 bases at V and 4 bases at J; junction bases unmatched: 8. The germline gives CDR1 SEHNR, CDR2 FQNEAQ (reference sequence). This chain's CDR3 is CASSLKREGQGYNEQFF. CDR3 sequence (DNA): TGTGCCAGCAGCTTAAAGCGGGAGGGCCAAGGATACAATGAGCAGTTCTTC.

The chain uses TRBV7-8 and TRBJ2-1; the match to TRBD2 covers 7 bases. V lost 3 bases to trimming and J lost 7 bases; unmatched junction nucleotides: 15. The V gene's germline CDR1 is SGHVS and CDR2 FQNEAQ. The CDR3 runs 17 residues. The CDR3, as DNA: TGTGCCAGCAGCTTTCCGGGACTATCCGCCTCGTGGAATGAGCAGTTCTTC. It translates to CASSFPGLSASWNEQFF.

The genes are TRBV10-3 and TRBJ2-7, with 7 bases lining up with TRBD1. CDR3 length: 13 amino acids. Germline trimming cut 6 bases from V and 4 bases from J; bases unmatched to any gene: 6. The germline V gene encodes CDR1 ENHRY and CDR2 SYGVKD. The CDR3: CAISARDRYEQYF. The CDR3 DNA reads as TGTGCCATCAGCGCTCGGGACAGATACGAGCAGTACTTC.

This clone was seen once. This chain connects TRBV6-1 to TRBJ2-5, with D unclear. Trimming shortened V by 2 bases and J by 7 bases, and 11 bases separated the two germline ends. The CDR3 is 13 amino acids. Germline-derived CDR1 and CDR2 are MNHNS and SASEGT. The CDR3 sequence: CASSEFFRGTQYF. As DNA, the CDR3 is TGTGCCAGCAGTGAATTTTTCCGAGGGACCCAGTACTTC.

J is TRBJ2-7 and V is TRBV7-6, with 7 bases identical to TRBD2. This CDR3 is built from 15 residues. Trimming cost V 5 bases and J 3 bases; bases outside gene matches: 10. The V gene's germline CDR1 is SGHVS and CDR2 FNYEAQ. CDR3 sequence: CASSPGREGNYEQYF. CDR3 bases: TGTGCCAGCAGCCCAGGGAGGGAGGGGAACTACGAGCAGTACTTC. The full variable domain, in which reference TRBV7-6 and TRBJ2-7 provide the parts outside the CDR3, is GAGVSQSPRYKVTKRGQDVALRCDPISGHVSLYWYRQALGQGPEFLTYFNYEAQQDKSGLPNDRFSAERPEGSISTLTIQRTEQRDSAMYRCASSPGREGNYEQYFGPGTRLTVT.

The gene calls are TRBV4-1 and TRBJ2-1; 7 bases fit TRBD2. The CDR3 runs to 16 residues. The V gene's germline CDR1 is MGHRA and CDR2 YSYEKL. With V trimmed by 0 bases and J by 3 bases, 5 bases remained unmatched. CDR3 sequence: CASSQDLGRHYNEQFF. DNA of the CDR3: TGCGCCAGCAGCCAAGATCTCGGGAGGCACTACAATGAGCAGTTCTTC.

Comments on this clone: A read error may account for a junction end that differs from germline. CDR3 protein: CSSSSAEGNQPQHF. CDR3 nucleotides: TGTTCCAGCAGCTCCGCGGAGGGTAATCAGCCCCAGCATTTT. The gene calls are TRBV7-9 and TRBJ1-5; unclear D gene. The CDR3 loop spans 14 amino acids. Germline CDR1 is SEHNR and CDR2 is FQNEAQ (reference sequence).

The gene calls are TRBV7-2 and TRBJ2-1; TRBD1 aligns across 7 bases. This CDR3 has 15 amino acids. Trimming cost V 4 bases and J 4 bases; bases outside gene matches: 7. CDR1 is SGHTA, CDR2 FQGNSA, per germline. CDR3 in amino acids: CASSSDRARYNEQFF. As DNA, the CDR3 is TGTGCCAGCAGCTCTGACAGGGCGAGGTACAATGAGCAGTTCTTC.